The T cell receptor (beta chain) described here comes from a study of blood T cell repertoires in COVID-19. On the study more broadly: From T cells, B-cell-depleted T cells, or PBMCs came the material, which was cDNA or gDNA.

As to this clone: This CDR3 is also generated by other DNA sequences in the sample.

Trimming cost V 0 bases and J 1 base; bases outside gene matches: 7. Germline V gene lookup returns CDR1 LNHDA and CDR2 SQIVND (reference sequence). The CDR3 has 17 amino acids. Using immunoSEQ multiplex PCR, the repertoire was profiled, and TCRdb retains in-frame clones only, with some absent. The data show over 70,000 clones, approximately 77% seen once. V and J are TRBV19 and TRBJ2-5, with 8 bases identical to TRBD2. Sequences were obtained from peripheral blood. The receptor comes from a woman older than 75 with acute or convalescent COVID-19. CDR3 nucleotide sequence: TGTGCCAGTAGTATAGAGGCGGGCGCGGGGGGCCAAGAGACCCAGTACTTC. Translated: CASSIEAGAGGQETQYF.